These 28 T cell receptor beta chains originate from one sample sequenced in a study of PD-1 blockade in classical Hodgkin lymphoma. Produced via immunoSEQ multiplex PCR; TCRdb's table is partial and in-frame only. In the table there are fewer than 30,000 clones, about 72% of which are singletons. The sample's time point: cycle 4 day 1 (C4D1), after 5 to 7 weeks of nivolumab. Each and every patient relapsed after autologous stem cell transplantation, and patients got differing brentuximab vedotin exposure. This specimen consisted of peripheral blood mononuclear cells (PBMCs), obtained before the fourth cycle of nivolumab. These receptor sequences come from a human donor with classical Hodgkin lymphoma.

The V gene is TRBV7-2, the J gene TRBJ1-1; D is unresolved. Germline V CDR1 and CDR2: SGHTA, FQGNSA. With 2 bases removed from V and 0 bases from J, the gap between germline ends came to 4 bases. CDR3 length: 13 residues. The CDR3 region is CASSLPLNTEAFF. CDR3 coding DNA: TGTGCCAGCAGCTTACCCTTGAACACTGAAGCTTTCTTT. The full variable domain, rest sourced from reference TRBV7-2 and TRBJ1-1, is GAGVSQSPSNKVTEKGKDVELRCDPISGHTALYWYRQSLGQGLEFLIYFQGNSAPDKSGLPSDRFSAERTGGSVSTLTIQRTQQEDSAVYLCASSLPLNTEAFFGQGTRLTVV.

The sample holds one count of this clone. This chain links TRBV9 with TRBJ2-3, with TRBD1 as a possible D gene (6 bases). V dropped 8 bases and J dropped 3 bases, with 19 bases sitting between them. The CDR3 is made up of 15 amino acids. Germline values: CDR1 SGDLS, CDR2 YYNGEE. CDR3 DNA sequence: TGTGCCAGTCCGCCGGACAGCCTTCGAACAGATACGCAGTATTTT. Translated: CASPPDSLRTDTQYF.

The J gene is TRBJ2-3, the V gene TRBV7-3; TRBD1 aligns across 7 bases. Trimming removed 5 bases from V and 3 bases from J; junction bases left unmatched: 5. CDR1 SGHTA and CDR2 FQGTGA come from the germline V gene. This CDR3 is built from 14 residues. CDR3 in DNA: TGTGCCAGCAGCCCATGGGACAGTACAGATACGCAGTATTTT. Its protein product is CASSPWDSTDTQYF.

This chain connects TRBV7-3 to TRBJ2-1; D may be TRBD2 (6 bases). Germline V gene data show CDR1 as SGHTA and CDR2 as FQGTGA. CDR3 length: 15 amino acids. Trimming took 5 bases from V and 4 from J, leaving 15 bases between them. The CDR3 is CASSPLSGSYNEQFF. The CDR3 bases are TGTGCCAGCAGCCCCCTAAGCGGGTCTTACAATGAGCAGTTCTTC.

The DNA of the CDR3 is TGTGCCAGCAGCGCGGGAGTCTCCTACAATGAGCAGTTCTTC. Translating it yields CASSAGVSYNEQFF. This chain connects TRBV9 to TRBJ2-1, with D possibly TRBD2 on 6 matching bases. V lost 3 bases to trimming and J lost 0 bases, with 7 bases between them. There are 14 residues in the CDR3. The V gene's germline CDR1 is SGDLS and CDR2 YYNGEE.

This clone appeared once. The gene calls are TRBV18 and TRBJ1-3; no clear D gene. This CDR3 region has 17 residues. Trimming pared 6 bases from V and 0 bases from J, leaving 18 bases between. The germline V gene has CDR1 KGHSH and CDR2 LQKENI. This CDR3 reads CASSLEGLGNSGNTIYF. Written as DNA, the CDR3 is TGTGCCAGCTCCCTCGAGGGCCTGGGTAACTCTGGAAACACCATATATTTT.

Comment on this clone: It may be a read error: a sequence one base away is much more abundant. The chain joins TRBV2 to TRBJ2-3; 7 positions agree with TRBD2. The CDR3 extends over 16 amino acids. CDR1 and CDR2 (germline): SNHLY, FYNNEI. CDR3 loop: CASNEGLAEITDTQYF. The CDR3 nucleotides are TGTGCCAGCAATGAAGGGCTAGCGGAGATCACAGATACGCAGTATTTT.

The chain's CDR3 is CASSPGGRYTGHEQYF. The CDR3 DNA reads as TGTGCCAGTAGTCCGGGTGGACGATATACCGGGCACGAGCAGTACTTC. The gene calls are TRBV19 and TRBJ2-7; no clear D gene. The germline V gene encodes CDR1 LNHDA and CDR2 SQIVND (reference sequence). The CDR3 has 16 residues. V shed 5 bases and J shed 5 bases, with 22 bases lying between them.

The J gene is TRBJ1-3, the V gene TRBV6-5; possible D gene TRBD1, 6 bases. Germline assignment: CDR1 MNHEY and CDR2 SVGAGI. Trimming shortened V by 6 bases and J by 4 bases, and 13 bases separated the two germline ends. This CDR3 region has 14 residues. In nucleotides, the CDR3 is TGTGCCAGCAGCATGGGGGGCCACGGAAACACCATATATTTT. This codes for CASSMGGHGNTIYF.

This clone was picked up a small number of times. The V and J genes are TRBV5-6 and TRBJ1-5; D uncertain. This CDR3 region has 15 residues. V lost 4 bases to trimming and J lost 4 bases, with 15 bases between them. Germline V gene data show CDR1 as SGHDT and CDR2 as YYEEEE. In DNA, the CDR3 is TGTGCCAGCAGCCCGGGCTGGGGTACTAATCAGCCCCAGCATTTT. This encodes CASSPGWGTNQPQHF.

In its sample, this clone was seen a few times. The J gene is TRBJ2-1, the V gene TRBV19; TRBD2 agrees at 9 bases. The CDR3 loop spans 15 amino acids. The germline CDR1 and CDR2 sequences are LNHDA and SQIVND (reference sequence). V lost 5 bases to trimming and J lost 4 bases; unmatched junction nucleotides: 6. CDR3 amino acids: CASSGGGGAYNEQFF. CDR3 coding DNA: TGTGCCAGTAGTGGGGGCGGGGGGGCGTACAATGAGCAGTTCTTC.

The chain uses TRBV28 and TRBJ1-5; the D gene is possibly TRBD1 (5 bases). CDR1 and CDR2 from the germline V gene are MDHEN and SYDVKM. The CDR3 loop spans 12 amino acids. The V end was cut by 6 bases, the J end by 9 bases, with 12 bases between. The CDR3 bases are TGTGCCAGCAGGCAAGGGGTGCGGCCCCAGCATTTT. Translation: CASRQGVRPQHF. Full variable domain (rest looked up from reference TRBV28 and TRBJ1-5): DVKVTQSSRYLVKRTGEKVFLECVQDMDHENMFWYRQDPGLGLRLIYFSYDVKMKEKGDIPEGYSVSREKKERFSLILESASTNQTSMYLCASRQGVRPQHFGDGTRLSIL.

The chain has TRBV5-4 and TRBJ1-2; D not certain. Trimming left V 4 bases short and J 2 bases short, with 18 bases between. This CDR3 comprises 16 residues. Per germline, CDR1 SGHNT and CDR2 YYREEE (reference sequence). CDR3 coding DNA: TGTGCCAGCAGCGACTCGTCGTACATACTCAACTATGGCTACACCTTC. Protein sequence: CASSDSSYILNYGYTF.

This sequence joins TRBV10-3 and TRBJ1-5, with a tentative D call TRBD1 (5 bases). CDR3 length: 14 amino acids. Germline V lookup: CDR1 ENHRY, CDR2 SYGVKD. Trimming took off 2 bases at V and 3 bases at J, with 8 bases between the two ends. The CDR3 is CAISEAGNNQPQHF. Here the CDR3 DNA reads TGTGCCATCAGTGAGGCAGGGAACAATCAGCCCCAGCATTTT.

The chain carries TRBV6-1 and TRBJ2-1, with 10 bases matching TRBD1. Germline lookup yields CDR1 MNHNS and CDR2 SASEGT. The V and J ends lost 9 bases and 6 bases, in that order; junction bases with no gene match: 11. The CDR3 loop spans 15 amino acids. CDR3 protein: CASNRKRTGGNEQFF. CDR3 nucleotide sequence: TGTGCCAGTAACCGAAAAAGGACAGGGGGCAATGAGCAGTTCTTC.

The rearrangement joins TRBV6-1 to TRBJ1-3; D is perhaps TRBD1 (5 bases). Trimming shortened V by 3 bases and J by 4 bases, and 13 bases separated the two germline ends. The CDR3 has 15 residues. Germline CDR1 is MNHNS and CDR2 is SASEGT. CDR3 nucleotides: TGTGCCAGCAGTGAGGGAGACAGAGCAGGAAACACCATATATTTT. It encodes CASSEGDRAGNTIYF.

The chain joins TRBV7-2 to TRBJ1-2; D remains unclear. CDR1 SGHTA and CDR2 FQGNSA come from the germline V gene. The V end was cut by 5 bases, the J end by 4 bases, with 11 bases between. The CDR3 covers 13 residues. CDR3 coding DNA: TGTGCCAGCAGCCCGACTGAGCGCTATGGCTACACCTTC. This gives the protein CASSPTERYGYTF.

The chain has TRBV28 and TRBJ2-3; D is uncertain. CDR1 is MDHEN and CDR2 is SYDVKM in the germline V gene. The ends were cut back, 2 bases at V and 6 bases at J, with 18 bases in the middle. The CDR3 covers 16 residues. For the CDR3, the DNA is TGTGCCAGCAGTTTACCTAAAAGGCAGCTCCTGGATACGCAGTATTTT. Its translation: CASSLPKRQLLDTQYF.

A single count supports this clone. V usage is TRBV6-6 and J usage is TRBJ1-4; no firm D call. Per the germline V gene, CDR1 is MNHNY and CDR2 is SVGAGI (reference sequence). This CDR3 comprises 12 residues. V dropped 1 base and J dropped 8 bases, with 5 bases sitting between them. The CDR3 DNA reads TGTGCCAGCAGTTACTACAGCGAAAAACTGTTTTTT. It is translated as CASSYYSEKLFF.

Comments on this clone: Other DNA sequences in this specimen translate into the identical CDR3. V gene TRBV11-2 combines with J gene TRBJ1-1; possibly TRBD1 for D (5 bases). This CDR3 has 13 amino acids. With 3 bases removed from V and 0 bases from J, the gap between germline ends came to 5 bases. Germline loops: CDR1 SGHAT, CDR2 FQNNGV. The CDR3 DNA sequence: TGTGCCAGCAGCTTGGGGGTGAACACTGAAGCTTTCTTT. Translation gives CASSLGVNTEAFF.

The rearrangement uses TRBV6-1 and TRBJ2-3; either TRBD1 or TRBD2 may fit D (5 bases each). Trimming took off 8 bases at V and 2 bases at J, with 14 bases between the two ends. CDR3 length: 14 amino acids. Germline CDR1 reads MNHNS; CDR2 reads SASEGT. CDR3 protein: CASRSRGDTDTQYF. CDR3 nucleotides: TGTGCCAGCCGGAGTAGAGGGGACACAGATACGCAGTATTTT.

The rearrangement uses TRBV6-5 and TRBJ2-7, with TRBD1 as a possible D gene (6 bases). The CDR3 spans 13 residues. V gave up 6 bases and J gave up 5 bases, with 14 bases separating them. The germline CDR1 and CDR2 sequences are MNHEY and SVGAGI. CDR3 nucleotide sequence: TGTGCCAGCAGCAACAGGGTTCTCAACGAGCAGTACTTC. Encoded protein: CASSNRVLNEQYF.

V and J are TRBV7-2 and TRBJ2-7; D not certain. This CDR3 region has 11 residues. V was shortened by 6 bases and J by 1 base, with 4 bases between the two germline ends. Per germline, CDR1 SGHTA and CDR2 FQGNSA. This CDR3 is CASRTSYEQYF. The CDR3 DNA sequence: TGTGCCAGCAGAACATCCTACGAGCAGTACTTC.

The chain couples TRBV27 to TRBJ1-2; D unclear. The V end lost 4 bases, the J end lost 3 bases, and 9 bases lay between the germline ends. This CDR3 has 13 residues. Germline V gives CDR1 MNHEY, CDR2 SMNVEV (reference sequence). The CDR3 DNA reads as TGTGCCAGCAGTTATGAGGGTTACTATGGCTACACCTTC. Its translation is CASSYEGYYGYTF.

By share of the sample, this clone is medium-sized. The V call is TRBV6-5, the J call TRBJ1-2, with 8 bases lining up with TRBD1. The germline gives CDR1 MNHEY, CDR2 SVGAGI. The length of the CDR3 is 15 residues. With V trimmed by 2 bases and J by 6 bases, 8 bases remained unmatched. The CDR3: CASSYGGTGVHGYTF. CDR3 DNA sequence: TGTGCCAGCAGTTACGGGGGGACAGGCGTTCATGGCTACACCTTC.

V usage is TRBV5-4 and J usage is TRBJ2-3; D perhaps matches TRBD2 (5 bases). Trimming left V 7 bases short and J 3 bases short, with 9 bases between. CDR3 length equals 12 residues. Germline values: CDR1 SGHNT, CDR2 YYREEE (reference sequence). For the CDR3, the DNA is TGTGCCAGCCGAGGGAGTACAGATACGCAGTATTTT. Encoded protein: CASRGSTDTQYF.

This clone was recorded a few times. The V gene is TRBV6-5, the J gene TRBJ2-7, with 7 nucleotides matching TRBD1. The CDR3 runs 15 residues. Germline CDR1 is MNHEY and CDR2 is SVGAGI. The V and J ends lost 2 bases and 2 bases, in that order; junction bases with no gene match: 6. The CDR3 DNA sequence: TGTGCCAGCAGTTACATACAGGGGTTCGCCTACGAGCAGTACTTC. Translated, it gives CASSYIQGFAYEQYF.

The chain carries TRBV4-1 and TRBJ2-3; D is ambiguous. CDR3 length: 14 residues. Germline-derived CDR1 and CDR2 are MGHRA and YSYEKL. Trimming stripped 1 base from V and 7 bases from J, with 12 bases between. The CDR3 protein is CASSQGPPPNTQYF. CDR3 coding DNA: TGCGCCAGCAGCCAAGGTCCCCCCCCCAATACGCAGTATTTT.